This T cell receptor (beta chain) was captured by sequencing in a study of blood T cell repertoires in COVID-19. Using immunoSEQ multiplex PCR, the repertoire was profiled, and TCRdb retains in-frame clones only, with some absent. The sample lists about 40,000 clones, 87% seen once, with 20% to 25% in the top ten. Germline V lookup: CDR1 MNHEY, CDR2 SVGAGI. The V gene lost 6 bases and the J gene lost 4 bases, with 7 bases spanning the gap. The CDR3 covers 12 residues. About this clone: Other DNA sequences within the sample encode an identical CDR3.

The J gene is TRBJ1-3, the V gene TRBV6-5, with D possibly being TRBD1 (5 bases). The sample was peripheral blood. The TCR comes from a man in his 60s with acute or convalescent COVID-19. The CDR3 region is CASRGPGNTIYF. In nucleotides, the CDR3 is TGTGCCAGCAGGGGGCCAGGAAACACCATATATTTT.